This entry features one T cell receptor (beta chain) sequence. This sample is part of a study of monozygotic twins with inflammatory bowel disease. This CDR3 spans 18 amino acids. Germline CDR1 reads SGHVS; CDR2 reads FNYEAQ. TCRdb reprocessed the 5' RACE reads; each CDR3 protein has one entry and no DNA is given. The specimen's table records about 160,000 distinct CDR3 sequences. The sequenced material came from blood. This chain links TRBV7-6 with TRBJ1-2. This clonotype originated in a human donor with ulcerative colitis or Crohn's disease, or a healthy co-twin of an affected twin (not recorded which). The chain's CDR3 is CASSKIEMGPTSNYGYTF.